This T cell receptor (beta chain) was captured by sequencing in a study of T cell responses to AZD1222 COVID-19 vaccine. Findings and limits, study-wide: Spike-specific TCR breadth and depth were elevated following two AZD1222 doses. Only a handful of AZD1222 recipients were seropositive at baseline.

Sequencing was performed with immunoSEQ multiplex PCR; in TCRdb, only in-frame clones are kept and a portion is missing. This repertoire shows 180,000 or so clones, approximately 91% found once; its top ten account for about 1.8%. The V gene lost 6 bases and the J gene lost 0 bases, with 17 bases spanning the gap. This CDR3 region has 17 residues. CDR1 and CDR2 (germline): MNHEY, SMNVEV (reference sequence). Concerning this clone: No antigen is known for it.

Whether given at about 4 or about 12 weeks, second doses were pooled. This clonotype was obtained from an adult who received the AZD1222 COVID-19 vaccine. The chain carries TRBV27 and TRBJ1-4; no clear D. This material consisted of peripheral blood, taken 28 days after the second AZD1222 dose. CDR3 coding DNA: TGTGCCAGCAGCCCTCGGCAGACCTTTTCAACTAATGAAAAACTGTTTTTT. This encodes CASSPRQTFSTNEKLFF.